The rows below give T cell receptor beta chains drawn from one sample of a study of cytomegalovirus exposure and HLA in healthy donors. Sequencing used immunoSEQ multiplex PCR; TCRdb keeps in-frame clones, though not all of them. The table shows 250,000 to 350,000 clones, with around 89% occurring only once. Sequencing used PBMCs. The source of these receptors is a woman between 18 and 29 years old in good health and CMV-seronegative. CDR3s include the opening cysteine and the closing phenylalanine or tryptophan. The order of the fields is clone size, D gene, V gene, J gene, CDR3 DNA, CDR3 protein. A D gene is named only where the DNA matches it firmly. Clone size is shown for a subset of rows, as once, few, many or a class of expanded clone.

abundance: once
d_gene: -
v_gene: TRBV30
j_gene: TRBJ1-3
CDR3nt: TGTGCCTGGAGTGTGTACGGGAGCTCTGGAAACACCATATATTTT
CDR3aa: CAWSVYGSSGNTIYF

abundance: -
d_gene: TRBD1
v_gene: TRBV18
j_gene: TRBJ1-5
CDR3nt: TGTGCCAGCTCTCCTCAGGGGGCAGGCAATCAGCCCCAGCATTTT
CDR3aa: CASSPQGAGNQPQHF

abundance: -
d_gene: TRBD1
v_gene: TRBV6-1
j_gene: TRBJ1-1
CDR3nt: TGTGCCAGCGGGGAGACAGGGGGGATCGGTGAAGCTTTCTTT
CDR3aa: CASGETGGIGEAFF

abundance: -
d_gene: -
v_gene: TRBV14
j_gene: TRBJ1-5
CDR3nt: TGTGCCAGCAGCTTCGGTCACAATCAGCCCCAGCATTTT
CDR3aa: CASSFGHNQPQHF

abundance: -
d_gene: -
v_gene: TRBV9
j_gene: TRBJ2-1
CDR3nt: TGTGCCAGCAGCGTTTTAGGGGATATCTACAATGAGCAGTTCTTC
CDR3aa: CASSVLGDIYNEQFF

abundance: few
d_gene: -
v_gene: TRBV4-2
j_gene: TRBJ1-5
CDR3nt: TGTGCCAGCAGCCCGCAAGACTATAGCAATCAGCCCCAGCATTTT
CDR3aa: CASSPQDYSNQPQHF

abundance: -
d_gene: -
v_gene: TRBV29-1
j_gene: TRBJ1-2
CDR3nt: TGCAGCGTTGGGCCAGAAACTAACTATGGCTACACCTTC
CDR3aa: CSVGPETNYGYTF

abundance: -
d_gene: TRBD2
v_gene: TRBV28
j_gene: TRBJ2-7
CDR3nt: TGTGCCAGCAGATACGGACTAGCGGCCTACGAGCAGTACTTC
CDR3aa: CASRYGLAAYEQYF

abundance: few
d_gene: -
v_gene: TRBV5-1
j_gene: TRBJ2-3
CDR3nt: TGCGCCAGCGGACGTACAGGGGGGGTCACAGATACGCAGTATTTT
CDR3aa: CASGRTGGVTDTQYF

abundance: -
d_gene: TRBD2
v_gene: TRBV6-5
j_gene: TRBJ2-7
CDR3nt: TGTGCCAGCATCCCAGGCGGGGGGGGGCGAGAGCAGTACTTC
CDR3aa: CASIPGGGGREQYF

abundance: -
d_gene: -
v_gene: TRBV18
j_gene: TRBJ2-1
CDR3nt: TGTGCCAGCTCACAACTGTACAATGAGCAGTTCTTC
CDR3aa: CASSQLYNEQFF

abundance: -
d_gene: -
v_gene: TRBV18
j_gene: TRBJ2-7
CDR3nt: TGTGCCAGCTCACCACCCCCGGGGAGCTCCTACGAGCAGTACTTC
CDR3aa: CASSPPPGSSYEQYF

abundance: -
d_gene: TRBD1
v_gene: TRBV6-5
j_gene: TRBJ2-2
CDR3nt: TGTGCCAGCAGTTACGGGCAGGGGGCCGGGGAGCTGTTTTTT
CDR3aa: CASSYGQGAGELFF

abundance: -
d_gene: TRBD1
v_gene: TRBV6-1
j_gene: TRBJ1-1
CDR3nt: TGTGCCAGCAGTAGAGACAGGGCCGGTGAAGCTTTCTTT
CDR3aa: CASSRDRAGEAFF

abundance: once
d_gene: -
v_gene: TRBV5-1
j_gene: TRBJ2-2
CDR3nt: TGCGCCAGTGGCGGGACCCAAAATACCGGGGAGCTGTTTTTT
CDR3aa: CASGGTQNTGELFF

abundance: -
d_gene: TRBD2
v_gene: TRBV9
j_gene: TRBJ2-5
CDR3nt: TGTGCCAGCAGCCCTGCAGGGAGGGCACAAGAGACCCAGTACTTC
CDR3aa: CASSPAGRAQETQYF